The 7 T cell receptor beta chains listed next were all sequenced from one sample in a study of early T cells in non-severe SARS-CoV-2 infection (dated by TCRdb to the early 2020s). Libraries were prepared through 5' RACE. TCRdb records NextSeq 500 as the sequencer. The public reads were run again by TCRdb, first through fastp at Q25 and then through MiXCR, and only productive beta chains were kept. Every distinct CDR3 protein forms one entry, paired with its most common genes and DNA. Counted in this sample were 70,000 to 90,000 distinct CDR3 sequences; about 12% of them appeared once. The ten largest clones represent around 3.7% of the sample. The specimen was whole blood. The source is an adult who was a healthcare worker with PCR-confirmed SARS-CoV-2 infection or an uninfected control (not recorded which).

This clonotype was detected a few times. The V and J genes are TRBV20-1 and TRBJ2-7, with 7 positions matching TRBD1. Trimming cost V 6 bases and J 0 bases; bases outside gene matches: 2. The germline CDR1 and CDR2 sequences are DFQATT and SNEGSKA (reference sequence). CDR3 size: 12 residues. The CDR3 reads CSAGTDSYEQYF. As DNA, the CDR3 is TGCAGTGCCGGGACAGACTCCTACGAGCAGTACTTC.

The CDR3 here is CSASGGQHYEQYF. DNA of the CDR3: TGCAGTGCTAGTGGAGGACAGCACTACGAGCAGTACTTC. The V and J genes are TRBV20-1 and TRBJ2-7, with a weak D call TRBD1 (6 bases). Germline V CDR1 and CDR2: DFQATT, SNEGSKA (reference sequence). Trimming stripped 3 bases from V and 3 bases from J, with 12 bases between. CDR3 size: 13 residues.

The rearrangement uses TRBV27 and TRBJ2-5; maybe TRBD2 (6 bases). Germline V gene data show CDR1 as MNHEY and CDR2 as SMNVEV (reference sequence). The germline V and J ends were trimmed by 4 bases and 2 bases, with 11 bases remaining between them. This CDR3 comprises 14 residues. The CDR3: CASSSRDAQETQYF. The CDR3 coding sequence is TGTGCCAGCAGTTCGCGGGATGCGCAAGAGACCCAGTACTTC.

The table lists this clonotype with a few counts. The rearrangement links TRBV29-1 to TRBJ1-4; D is unresolved. The CDR3 sequence is 13 residues long. Trimming removed 7 bases from V and 13 bases from J, with 22 bases in between. The germline V gene encodes CDR1 SQVTM and CDR2 ANQGSEA. The CDR3 coding sequence is TGCAGCGGCGAGGAGGCGGTTGAAAAGGGACTGTTTTTT. Amino acid sequence: CSGEEAVEKGLFF.

The chain combines TRBV29-1 with TRBJ2-5; 12 bases map to TRBD2. Germline assignment: CDR1 SQVTM and CDR2 ANQGSEA. The CDR3 spans 16 residues. With 3 bases clipped from V and 4 bases from J, the junction kept 9 bases outside the gene matches. CDR3 DNA sequence: TGCAGCGTTGATTACAGAGCGACTAGCGGGAGAGAGACCCAGTACTTC. Translated: CSVDYRATSGRETQYF.

This clonotype was picked up a small number of times. The genes are TRBV28 and TRBJ1-2; D ambiguous. This CDR3 region has 11 residues. Per the germline V gene, CDR1 is MDHEN and CDR2 is SYDVKM. V lost 6 bases and J lost 8, with 10 bases in between. The CDR3 region has the DNA TGTGCCAGCAGCCTCATGGGAGGCTACACCTTC. Translating gives CASSLMGGYTF.

This rearrangement joins TRBV11-2 to TRBJ2-1, with 7 bases that match TRBD1. Per the germline V gene, CDR1 is SGHAT and CDR2 is FQNNGV. The CDR3 runs to 19 residues. With V trimmed by 2 bases and J by 3 bases, 16 bases remained unmatched. CDR3 sequence: CASSLSTRTLRGYYNEQFF. The DNA of the CDR3 is TGTGCCAGCAGCTTATCAACTCGAACCCTCAGGGGGTACTACAATGAGCAGTTCTTC.